Presented here are 3 T cell receptor beta chains from one specimen sequenced in a study of T cell responses to AZD1222 COVID-19 vaccine. Profiled with immunoSEQ multiplex PCR; TCRdb holds only in-frame clones, not every one. The sample contains about 180,000 clones, almost 90% of which appear only once. The sample was peripheral blood, taken on day 0 of AZD1222 vaccination. Receptor source: an adult in good health.

J is TRBJ1-5 and V is TRBV2; tentatively, D is TRBD1 (6 bases). From germline, CDR1 is SNHLY and CDR2 FYNNEI. V lost 8 bases and J lost 0, with 17 bases in between. The CDR3 has 16 residues. For the CDR3, the DNA is TGTGCCAGCGGGGGCAGGGCGGTTTATAGCAATCAGCCCCAGCATTTT. Protein sequence: CASGGRAVYSNQPQHF.

The chain joins TRBV7-2 to TRBJ1-2; no definite D call. V gave up 1 base and J gave up 4 bases, with 10 bases separating them. Germline loops: CDR1 SGHTA, CDR2 FQGNSA. The CDR3 loop spans 14 amino acids. The chain's CDR3 is CASSLGAQTYGYTF. In DNA form, the CDR3 reads TGTGCCAGCAGCTTAGGGGCGCAGACCTATGGCTACACCTTC.

About this clone: Other nucleotide sequences in the sample specify the same CDR3. This chain connects TRBV3-1 (or the pseudogene TRBV3-2) to TRBJ1-5, with D possibly being TRBD1 (6 bases). The CDR3 spans 14 residues. The ends were cut back, 4 bases at V and 2 bases at J, with 9 bases in the middle. The germline CDR1 and CDR2 sequences are LGHDT and YNNKEL (reference sequence). The CDR3 spells CASSLRTGNQPQHF. The CDR3 DNA is TGTGCCAGCAGCCTTCGGACAGGCAATCAGCCCCAGCATTTT.